This T cell receptor (beta chain) was recovered during a study of memory CD4+ T cells and cytomegalovirus serostatus. The sort gate was single viable CD3+CD4+CD8-CD45RO+ cells for memory CD4+ T cells. Serum IgG to CMV pp150, pp28, p38 and p52 defined serostatus. Positive selection with CD4 microbeads enriched total CD4+ T cells. Original handling: After removing out-of-frame reads, 2,204,828 distinct TCRbeta sequences remained. Method: immunoSEQ multiplex PCR; TCRdb's copy keeps in-frame clones and lacks some. That table furnishes V, J and clone size, whereas the DNA furnished D and trimming. In the table there are 55,000 to 75,000 clones, around four fifths of which are singletons. Germline V gene lookup returns CDR1 SGHVS and CDR2 FNYEAQ. Trimming pared 4 bases from V and 1 base from J, leaving 11 bases between. The CDR3 extends over 15 amino acids.

This TCR was sampled from an adult in good health and CMV-seronegative. The chain combines TRBV7-6 with TRBJ1-3; D unclear. The sample taken for sequencing was memory CD4+ T cells from blood. CDR3 sequence: CASSSPRESGNTIYF. The DNA for the CDR3 is TGTGCCAGCAGCTCCCCACGGGAATCTGGAAACACCATATATTTT.